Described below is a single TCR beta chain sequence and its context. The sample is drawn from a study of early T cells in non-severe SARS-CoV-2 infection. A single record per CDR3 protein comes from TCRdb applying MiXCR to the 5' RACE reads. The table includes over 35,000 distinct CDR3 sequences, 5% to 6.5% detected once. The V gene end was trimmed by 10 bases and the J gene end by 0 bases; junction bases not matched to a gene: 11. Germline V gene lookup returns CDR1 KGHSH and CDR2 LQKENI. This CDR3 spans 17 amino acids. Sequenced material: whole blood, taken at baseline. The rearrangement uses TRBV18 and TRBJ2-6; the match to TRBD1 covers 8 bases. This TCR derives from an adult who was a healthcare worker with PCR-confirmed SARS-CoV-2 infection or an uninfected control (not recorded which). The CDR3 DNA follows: TGTGCCACCACTGGACAGGGAAGAAGCTCTGGGGCCAACGTCCTGACTTTC. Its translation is CATTGQGRSSGANVLTF.